The 22 T cell receptor beta chains below come from one sample, sequenced in a study of blood T cell repertoires in COVID-19. Profiling relied on immunoSEQ multiplex PCR, and the TCRdb table lists in-frame clones only, not all of them. The sample gives 300,000 or so clones, 90% to 95% of which show up once; approximately 2.1% is in the top ten. The specimen sequenced was peripheral blood. Source of these receptors: a woman in her twenties or thirties with COVID-19, enrolled during active disease.

This clone was counted only a few times. The J gene is TRBJ2-3, the V gene TRBV2, with 11 positions matching TRBD1. Germline V gene lookup returns CDR1 SNHLY and CDR2 FYNNEI. The ends lost 1 base at V and 3 bases at J; junction bases unmatched: 3. This CDR3 has 16 amino acids. The CDR3 DNA reads TGTGCCAGCAGTGAAGGGGGGGACAGGGGGACAGATACGCAGTATTTT. Translating gives CASSEGGDRGTDTQYF. Full variable domain (missing parts from reference TRBV2 and TRBJ2-3): EPEVTQTPSHQVTQMGQEVILRCVPISNHLYFYWYRQILGQKVEFLVSFYNNEISEKSEIFDDQFSVERPDGSNFTLKIRSTKLEDSAMYFCASSEGGDRGTDTQYFGPGTRLTVL.

The chain carries TRBV7-9 and TRBJ1-4; D is unresolved. Trimming cost V 0 bases and J 7 bases, with 9 bases left between them. CDR1 and CDR2 from the germline V gene are SEHNR and FQNEAQ (reference sequence). The CDR3 is made up of 14 amino acids. This CDR3 is CASSLAGPTEKLFF. The CDR3 region has the DNA TGTGCCAGCAGCTTAGCGGGCCCCACTGAAAAACTGTTTTTT.

This clone was picked up one time. The gene calls are TRBV7-2 and TRBJ2-5; 9 bases line up with TRBD1. CDR1 is SGHTA and CDR2 is FQGNSA in the germline V gene. CDR3 size: 15 residues. Unmatched junction bases numbered 8, after V lost 5 bases and J lost 4 bases. This CDR3 is CASSPKTGGGETQYF. CDR3 DNA sequence: TGTGCCAGCAGCCCAAAGACAGGGGGAGGAGAGACCCAGTACTTC.

The rearrangement uses TRBV10-1 and TRBJ2-1; TRBD2 is a possible D gene (5 bases). V was cut by 2 bases and J by 6 bases, with 14 bases left in between. CDR1 is WNHNN and CDR2 is SYGVQD in the germline V gene (reference sequence). The CDR3 covers 15 residues. DNA of the CDR3: TGCGCCAGCAGTGAGGGACTGGAGGTGGGCAATGAGCAGTTCTTC. Its protein is CASSEGLEVGNEQFF.

This chain joins TRBV5-1 and TRBJ1-1; 11 bases agree with TRBD1. The junction had 3 bases not matched to a gene; V was cut back by 1 base and J by 4 bases. Germline V lookup: CDR1 SGHRS, CDR2 YFSETQ. This CDR3 region has 15 residues. CDR3 residues: CASSLTGQGATEAFF. CDR3 in DNA: TGCGCCAGCAGCTTGACAGGACAGGGGGCCACTGAAGCTTTCTTT. Drawing the rest from reference TRBV5-1 and TRBJ1-1, the complete variable domain is KAGVTQTPRYLIKTRGQQVTLSCSPISGHRSVSWYQQTPGQGLQFLFEYFSETQRNKGNFPGRFSGRQFSNSRSEMNVSTLELGDSALYLCASSLTGQGATEAFFGQGTRLTVV.

The rearrangement joins TRBV2 to TRBJ1-3; D not certain. V lost 6 bases to trimming and J lost 0 bases, with 12 bases between them. The CDR3 spans 15 residues. Germline V gene data show CDR1 as SNHLY and CDR2 as FYNNEI. CDR3 nucleotide sequence: TGTGCCAGCAGCCAAATGGGCAGCTCTGGAAACACCATATATTTT. Amino acids: CASSQMGSSGNTIYF.

J is TRBJ2-1 and V is TRBV19, with TRBD1 identical over 7 bases. Per germline, CDR1 LNHDA and CDR2 SQIVND (reference sequence). Trimming took 4 bases from V and 6 from J; bases not matched to a gene: 12. The CDR3 extends over 16 amino acids. CDR3 protein: CASSSYYRGPGNEQFF. CDR3 bases: TGTGCCAGTAGTAGCTACTACAGGGGACCCGGCAATGAGCAGTTCTTC.

V usage is TRBV5-1 and J usage is TRBJ1-4; D possibly corresponds to TRBD1 (6 bases). CDR1 and CDR2 from the germline V gene are SGHRS and YFSETQ. The CDR3 has 14 amino acids. The V end was cut by 8 bases, the J end by 4 bases, with 15 bases between. CDR3 sequence: CARDPGQCNEKLFF. The CDR3 coding sequence is TGCGCCAGAGATCCAGGACAGTGTAATGAAAAACTGTTTTTT.

The genes are TRBV25-1 and TRBJ1-4; D uncertain. This CDR3 has 16 amino acids. Germline V gives CDR1 MGHDK, CDR2 SYGVNS. Trimming left V 1 base short and J 0 bases short, with 9 bases between. The CDR3 reads CASSEFEGATNEKLFF. CDR3 DNA: TGTGCCAGCAGTGAATTTGAGGGTGCAACTAATGAAAAACTGTTTTTT.

J is TRBJ2-5 and V is TRBV10-3, with 7 nucleotides matching TRBD1. The CDR3 is 14 residues long. Germline V gene lookup returns CDR1 ENHRY and CDR2 SYGVKD. After removal of 3 bases from V and 1 base from J, the junction contained 2 bases not matched to a gene. CDR3 in DNA: TGTGCCATCAGTGAAAACAGGGGCCAAGAGACCCAGTACTTC. It codes for CAISENRGQETQYF.

The rearrangement links TRBV6-1 to TRBJ1-2; D is undetermined. Germline CDR1 reads MNHNS; CDR2 reads SASEGT. The CDR3 runs to 15 residues. The V end was cut by 3 bases, the J end by 6 bases, with 17 bases between. The DNA for the CDR3 is TGTGCCAGCAGTGAGCGAAAGGGCCGGAGGGATGGCTACACCTTC. This sequence encodes CASSERKGRRDGYTF.

The genes are TRBV5-1 and TRBJ1-6, with 7 positions matching TRBD1. Germline CDR1 is SGHRS and CDR2 is YFSETQ. The CDR3 extends over 15 amino acids. Germline trimming cut 4 bases from V and 5 bases from J; bases unmatched to any gene: 6. The CDR3 protein is CASSIGTVNNSPLHF. The CDR3 DNA reads as TGCGCCAGCAGCATCGGGACAGTCAATAATTCACCCCTCCACTTT.

This chain connects TRBV9 to TRBJ1-5, with 10 nucleotides matching TRBD1. V shed 3 bases, J shed 3 bases, and the junction held 6 bases outside the gene matches. The CDR3 extends over 16 amino acids. CDR1 SGDLS and CDR2 YYNGEE come from the germline V gene. CDR3 region: CASSEGTGDNNQPQHF. Written as DNA, the CDR3 is TGTGCCAGCAGCGAAGGGACAGGGGACAACAATCAGCCCCAGCATTTT.

The chain links TRBV19 to TRBJ1-5, with D unclear. CDR1 and CDR2 (germline): LNHDA, SQIVND (reference sequence). The V end was cut by 5 bases, the J end by 11 bases, with 16 bases between. This CDR3 contains 13 residues. The CDR3, as DNA: TGTGCCAGTAGTCCCGGGGTTTCGGGGACCCAGCATTTT. Encoded protein: CASSPGVSGTQHF.

This chain connects TRBV4-1 to TRBJ2-7; D may be TRBD1 (6 bases). CDR3 length equals 14 residues. The V gene's germline CDR1 is MGHRA and CDR2 YSYEKL. Trimming pared 5 bases from V and 0 bases from J, leaving 11 bases between. CDR3 nucleotides: TGCGCCAGCAGCGAATGGACAGACTCCTACGAGCAGTACTTC. Protein product: CASSEWTDSYEQYF.

The J gene is TRBJ2-3, the V gene TRBV7-8, with 9 bases matching TRBD2. CDR1 is SGHVS and CDR2 is FQNEAQ in the germline V gene. There are 17 residues in the CDR3. V lost 0 bases and J lost 1; bases outside the gene matches: 5. This chain's CDR3 is CASSLALRTSGTDTQYF. CDR3 DNA sequence: TGTGCCAGCAGCTTAGCGCTGAGGACTAGCGGCACAGATACGCAGTATTTT.

The chain combines TRBV7-8 with TRBJ2-3; TRBD1 is a possible D gene (5 bases). Per germline, CDR1 SGHVS and CDR2 FQNEAQ. CDR3 length: 15 residues. The V end was cut by 0 bases, the J end by 1 base, with 8 bases between. CDR3 region: CASSLAGVGTDTQYF. DNA for the CDR3: TGTGCCAGCAGCTTAGCAGGGGTGGGCACAGATACGCAGTATTTT.

The J gene is TRBJ2-1, the V gene TRBV11-2, with D tentatively TRBD2 (5 bases). V lost 1 base, J lost 5 bases, and 6 bases lay in between. CDR3 size: 13 residues. Germline V gene sequence: CDR1 SGHAT, CDR2 FQNNGV. CDR3 coding DNA: TGTGCCAGCAGCTTAGCCGGGAACAATGAGCAGTTCTTC. Translated, it gives CASSLAGNNEQFF.

The CDR3 loop is CASSLLGLAGGRGETQYF. The DNA of the CDR3 is TGTGCCAGCAGTTTACTGGGACTAGCGGGAGGCCGGGGAGAGACCCAGTACTTC. The chain joins TRBV28 to TRBJ2-5, with 15 bases that match TRBD2. Germline CDR1 and CDR2: MDHEN and SYDVKM. J was trimmed by 4 bases and V by 2 bases; bases with no gene match: 8. The CDR3 sequence is 18 residues long.

The gene calls are TRBV2 and TRBJ2-7; 10 bases line up with TRBD1. CDR3 length: 15 amino acids. V shed 4 bases and J 5 bases; nucleotides not matched to a gene: 8. Germline V gene data show CDR1 as SNHLY and CDR2 as FYNNEI. Here the CDR3 reads CASSAGTGDVHEQYF. The CDR3 DNA reads TGTGCCAGCAGTGCCGGGACAGGGGACGTCCACGAGCAGTACTTC.

The J gene is TRBJ2-5, the V gene TRBV7-9; no clear D. The V gene's germline CDR1 is SEHNR and CDR2 FQNEAQ (reference sequence). V lost 3 bases and J 1 base, leaving 6 bases between the germline ends. The CDR3 is 13 amino acids. CDR3 residues: CASSFGVQETQYF. The CDR3, as DNA: TGTGCCAGCAGCTTTGGAGTCCAAGAGACCCAGTACTTC.

In nucleotides, the CDR3 is TGTGCCTGGAGTCGCCAAGAATCCAGGGGGTATTTTAATTCACCCCTCCACTTT. It specifies CAWSRQESRGYFNSPLHF. This chain links TRBV30 with TRBJ1-6; 7 positions agree with TRBD1. Germline V gene sequence: CDR1 GTSNPN, CDR2 SVGIG (reference sequence). The V and J ends lost 2 bases and 6 bases, in that order; junction bases with no gene match: 16. This CDR3 has 18 residues.